This TCR beta chain was recovered during a study of post-analysis software for immune sequencing data. Study-wide findings and caveats: Patients carried a handful of TRBV segments more frequently than controls did, and TRBV5-6, TRBV5-1 and TRBV20-1 were among them.

cDNA libraries for TCR beta contained unique molecular identifiers. TCRdb redid the calling of the PCR reads with MiXCR, one entry per CDR3 protein. The sample shows roughly 600,000 distinct CDR3 sequences, about 40% of them seen only once. The CDR3 consists of 15 residues. V lost 5 bases to trimming and J lost 2 bases, with 13 bases between them. Comment on this clonotype: Its antigen remains unidentified.

The receptor was isolated from a girl between 5 and 17 years old with multiple sclerosis. The J gene is TRBJ2-4, the V gene TRBV12-3 or TRBV12-4; D call uncertain. Sequencing was performed on blood. CDR3 DNA: TGTGCCAGCAGTCGCCCTGGGGTAACCAAAAACATTCAGTACTTC. Amino acid sequence: CASSRPGVTKNIQYF.